The 24 T cell receptor beta chains presented below share a single source sample, sequenced in a study of blood T cell repertoires in COVID-19. The repertoire was sequenced with immunoSEQ multiplex PCR; TCRdb's copy has only in-frame clones and lacks some. This table holds approximately 170,000 clones, roughly 90% found once. Sample: peripheral blood. Every receptor here comes from a woman between 70 and 85 years old with acute or convalescent COVID-19.

The rearrangement links TRBV7-8 to TRBJ2-1, with 11 bases that match TRBD2. CDR1 SGHVS and CDR2 FQNEAQ come from the germline V gene. The CDR3 covers 16 residues. V was clipped by 3 bases and J by 5 bases; unmatched bases: 6. This CDR3 is CASSFVAGGPNNEQFF. CDR3 DNA: TGTGCCAGCAGCTTTGTAGCGGGGGGGCCTAACAATGAGCAGTTCTTC.

This chain connects TRBV18 to TRBJ2-2; 8 positions agree with TRBD2. There are 17 residues in the CDR3. Germline CDR1 and CDR2: KGHSH and LQKENI. After removal of 1 base from V and 4 bases from J, the junction contained 8 bases not matched to a gene. CDR3 DNA: TGTGCCAGCTCACCACTTGCTAGCGGGCCCGGCACCGGGGAGCTGTTTTTT. Translated, it gives CASSPLASGPGTGELFF. The entire variable domain, with the rest obtained from reference TRBV18 and TRBJ2-2, is as follows: NAGVMQNPRHLVRRRGQEARLRCSPMKGHSHVYWYRQLPEEGLKFMVYLQKENIIDESGMPKERFSAEFPKEGPSILRIQQVVRGDSAAYFCASSPLASGPGTGELFFGEGSRLTVL.

The chain employs TRBV27 and TRBJ1-6; 9 bases map to TRBD1. J lost 7 bases, V lost 3 bases, and 13 bases had no gene match. The germline V gene encodes CDR1 MNHEY and CDR2 SMNVEV (reference sequence). The CDR3 has 18 residues. CDR3 DNA sequence: TGTGCCAGCAGTTTTCGGGGACAGGGCCATATATTGAATTCACCCCTCCACTTT. This gives the protein CASSFRGQGHILNSPLHF.

This chain connects TRBV3-1 (or the pseudogene TRBV3-2) to TRBJ2-1; 7 nucleotides line up with TRBD2. The germline V gene has CDR1 LGHDT and CDR2 YNNKEL (reference sequence). The CDR3 spans 14 residues. The V and J ends lost 1 base and 9 bases, in that order; junction bases with no gene match: 6. The CDR3 here is CASSQGRLAAEQFF. As DNA, the CDR3 is TGTGCCAGCAGCCAAGGGCGGCTAGCGGCTGAGCAGTTCTTC.

V gene TRBV19 combines with J gene TRBJ1-1; possibly TRBD1 for D (5 bases). Germline V lookup: CDR1 LNHDA, CDR2 SQIVND (reference sequence). CDR3 length equals 16 residues. Trimming left V 4 bases short and J 1 base short, with 16 bases between. CDR3 region: CASSTLGAGPNTEAFF. The CDR3 nucleotides read TGTGCCAGTAGTACCCTTGGGGCTGGACCGAACACTGAAGCTTTCTTT.

The J gene is TRBJ1-5, the V gene TRBV19; D unresolved. This CDR3 is built from 14 residues. Germline lookup yields CDR1 LNHDA and CDR2 SQIVND (reference sequence). V lost 3 bases and J 0 bases, leaving 6 bases between the germline ends. For the CDR3, the DNA is TGTGCCAGTAGTATGCCCTATAGCAATCAGCCCCAGCATTTT. Translated: CASSMPYSNQPQHF.

The gene calls are TRBV5-7 and TRBJ1-3; D unclear. TRBV5-7 carries the ORF label, with uncertain function. CDR3 size: 17 residues. Trimming took 0 bases from V and 0 from J, leaving 13 bases between them. The CDR3 DNA follows: TGTGCCAGCAGCTTGGGTGTAGCGACAACCTCTGGAAACACCATATATTTT. It encodes CASSLGVATTSGNTIYF.

The chain joins TRBV10-3 to TRBJ1-5; 8 bases align to TRBD1. The germline V gene has CDR1 ENHRY and CDR2 SYGVKD. After removal of 10 bases from V and 0 bases from J, the junction contained 8 bases not matched to a gene. CDR3 length equals 15 residues. In DNA, the CDR3 is TGTGCCACAAAACAGGGGGTTGATAGCAATCAGCCCCAGCATTTT. It yields the protein CATKQGVDSNQPQHF.

V and J are TRBV5-4 and TRBJ2-5; unclear D gene. Germline CDR1 is SGHNT and CDR2 is YYREEE (reference sequence). The CDR3 totals 13 residues. Trimming removed 6 bases from V and 2 bases from J, with 11 bases in between. CDR3 in amino acids: CASTQAQQETQYF. CDR3 DNA: TGTGCCAGCACTCAAGCGCAACAAGAGACCCAGTACTTC.

The CDR3, as DNA: TGTGCCAGCAGCTTAGGAGACAGGGTTAATGGCTACACCTTC. It translates to CASSLGDRVNGYTF. The chain couples TRBV7-8 to TRBJ1-2; 7 bases map to TRBD1. The CDR3 spans 14 residues. J gave up 6 bases and V 1 base, and 5 bases lay outside the gene matches. From germline, CDR1 is SGHVS and CDR2 FQNEAQ.

The V call is TRBV5-6, the J call TRBJ1-5, with D unresolved. Germline CDR1 is SGHDT and CDR2 is YYEEEE. The CDR3 runs to 13 residues. V gave up 4 bases and J gave up 2 bases, with 7 bases separating them. CDR3 sequence (DNA): TGTGCCAGCAGCCGAGATGGCAATCAGCCCCAGCATTTT. It codes for CASSRDGNQPQHF.

This chain joins TRBV5-1 and TRBJ2-5; D might be TRBD2 (5 bases). This CDR3 region has 13 residues. Trimming shortened V by 5 bases and J by 2 bases, and 10 bases separated the two germline ends. Looked up from germline, CDR1 is SGHRS and CDR2 is YFSETQ. This chain's CDR3 is CASRLGRQETQYF. The CDR3 DNA sequence: TGCGCCAGCAGACTAGGACGGCAAGAGACCCAGTACTTC.

The V gene is TRBV6-5, the J gene TRBJ1-5; TRBD1 might be the D (6 bases). CDR1 MNHEY and CDR2 SVGAGI come from the germline V gene. Deletions cut 4 bases from V and 3 bases from J, with 10 bases between. This CDR3 is 14 amino acids long. The CDR3, as DNA: TGTGCCAGCAGTTGGGACAACTACAATCAGCCCCAGCATTTT. It translates to CASSWDNYNQPQHF.

The chain carries TRBV6-5 and TRBJ2-1, with 7 bases fitting TRBD2. Losses at the gene ends were 6 bases for V and 10 bases for J; bases not matched to a gene: 15. Per the germline V gene, CDR1 is MNHEY and CDR2 is SVGAGI. There are 15 residues in the CDR3. CDR3 DNA sequence: TGTGCCAGCAGCCGGGGGGACCCCCGGTTAGGGGAGCAGTTCTTC. Translation: CASSRGDPRLGEQFF.

The V and J genes are TRBV7-2 and TRBJ2-5, with 7 nucleotides matching TRBD1. CDR3 size: 13 residues. V lost 8 bases and J lost 5; bases outside the gene matches: 8. Germline V CDR1 and CDR2: SGHTA, FQGNSA. The CDR3 region has the DNA TGTGCCAGCCTGGGACAGCTTGGGGAGACCCAGTACTTC. As protein: CASLGQLGETQYF.

The CDR3 is CASSLGRAVGGPQHF. The CDR3 nucleotides are TGTGCCAGCAGCCTAGGGAGGGCAGTGGGTGGGCCCCAGCATTTT. The chain carries TRBV7-2 and TRBJ1-5, with D unclear. The ends were cut back, 5 bases at V and 9 bases at J, with 20 bases in the middle. CDR1 and CDR2 from the germline V gene are SGHTA and FQGNSA. This CDR3 region has 15 residues. The whole variable domain, remainder taken from reference TRBV7-2 and TRBJ1-5, is GAGVSQSPSNKVTEKGKDVELRCDPISGHTALYWYRQSLGQGLEFLIYFQGNSAPDKSGLPSDRFSAERTGGSVSTLTIQRTQQEDSAVYLCASSLGRAVGGPQHFGDGTRLSIL.

As for this clone: This could be a read error, since a much larger clone is one nucleotide away. DNA of the CDR3: TGTGCCAGCAGCTTAGACATGAACACTGAAGCTTTCTTT. It codes for CASSLDMNTEAFF. The rearrangement uses TRBV27 and TRBJ1-1; D unresolved. Germline loops: CDR1 MNHEY, CDR2 SMNVEV (reference sequence). CDR3 size: 13 residues. Trimming cost V 6 bases and J 0 bases, with 8 bases left between them.

The V and J genes are TRBV19 and TRBJ2-5; possibly TRBD1 for D (5 bases). This CDR3 contains 13 residues. With 3 bases removed from V and 4 bases from J, the gap between germline ends came to 9 bases. Germline assignment: CDR1 LNHDA and CDR2 SQIVND (reference sequence). This chain's CDR3 is CASSIAGLETQYF. CDR3 in DNA: TGTGCCAGTAGTATTGCAGGGTTAGAGACCCAGTACTTC.

This clone has just one count. The chain is built from TRBV7-9 and TRBJ1-1; 7 positions match TRBD1. This CDR3 is built from 14 residues. With V trimmed by 5 bases and J by 2 bases, 5 bases remained unmatched. Germline CDR1 and CDR2: SEHNR and FQNEAQ (reference sequence). The CDR3, as DNA: TGTGCCAGCAGCCTCCGGGACAGTAACACTGAAGCTTTCTTT. Translated, it gives CASSLRDSNTEAFF.

The gene calls are TRBV10-3 and TRBJ2-7; 16 bases agree with TRBD2. Germline CDR1 ENHRY, CDR2 SYGVKD. The CDR3 is 16 amino acids. J was trimmed by 6 bases and V by 7 bases; bases with no gene match: 9. CDR3 bases: TGTGCCATCACGACGGGACTAGCGGGAGGGCCATCCGAGCAGTACTTC. Translating gives CAITTGLAGGPSEQYF.

The chain recombines TRBV18 with TRBJ1-1; no definite D call. Germline V gene data show CDR1 as KGHSH and CDR2 as LQKENI. V gave up 1 base and J gave up 0 bases, with 6 bases separating them. The CDR3 loop spans 14 amino acids. The CDR3 loop is CASSPQAMNTEAFF. CDR3 in DNA: TGTGCCAGCTCACCACAAGCCATGAACACTGAAGCTTTCTTT.

This clone occurred a few times. The rearrangement joins TRBV6-5 to TRBJ2-3; TRBD1 matches at 9 bases. V dropped 7 bases and J dropped 5; count of bases not matched to a gene: 7. In germline, CDR1 is MNHEY, CDR2 SVGAGI. There are 14 residues in the CDR3. For the CDR3, the DNA is TGTGCCAGCAAACGGACAGGGGCGGTAGATACGCAGTATTTT. Translation gives CASKRTGAVDTQYF.

This clone has just one count. The chain uses TRBV7-2 and TRBJ2-2; 7 bases map to TRBD2. Germline V gene data show CDR1 as SGHTA and CDR2 as FQGNSA. Trimming took 1 base from V and 0 from J; bases not matched to a gene: 8. The CDR3 is 18 amino acids. The CDR3 DNA reads as TGTGCCAGCAGCTTAGTCCAACTAGCGCAGTCGAACACCGGGGAGCTGTTTTTT. Translation gives CASSLVQLAQSNTGELFF.

This chain joins TRBV28 and TRBJ2-7; 8 bases agree with TRBD2. The CDR3 contains 16 residues. Germline-derived CDR1 and CDR2 are MDHEN and SYDVKM. V was clipped by 5 bases and J by 2 bases; unmatched bases: 11. DNA of the CDR3: TGTGCCAGCAGTAGAAGACCGACTAGCGCGACCTACGAGCAGTACTTC. Amino acids: CASSRRPTSATYEQYF.